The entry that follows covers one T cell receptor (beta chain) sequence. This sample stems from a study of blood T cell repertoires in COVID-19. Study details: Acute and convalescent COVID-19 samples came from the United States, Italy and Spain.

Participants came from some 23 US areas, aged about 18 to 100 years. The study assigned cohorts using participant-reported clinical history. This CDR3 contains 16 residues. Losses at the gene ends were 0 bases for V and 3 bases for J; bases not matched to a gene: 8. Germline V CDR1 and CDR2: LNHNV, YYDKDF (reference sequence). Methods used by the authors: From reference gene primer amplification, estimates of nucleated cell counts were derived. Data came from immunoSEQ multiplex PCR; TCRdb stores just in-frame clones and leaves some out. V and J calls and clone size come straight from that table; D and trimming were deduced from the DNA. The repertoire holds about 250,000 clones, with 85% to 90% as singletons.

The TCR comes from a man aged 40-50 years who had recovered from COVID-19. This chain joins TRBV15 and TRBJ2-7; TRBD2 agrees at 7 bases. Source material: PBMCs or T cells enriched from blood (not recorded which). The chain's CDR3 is CATSRDLPSGYYEQYF. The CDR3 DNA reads TGTGCCACCAGCAGAGATTTGCCTAGCGGTTACTACGAGCAGTACTTC.